The 20 T cell receptor beta chains below were found in one sample sequenced in a study of shared clonotypes between healthy human individuals. Assay: immunoSEQ multiplex PCR; the TCRdb copy retains only in-frame clones and omits some. This table has around 580,000 clones, 98% appearing once. CD8 cells classed as naive were CD45RO-negative and positively selected for CCR7, excluding terminally differentiated effector memory CD45RA+ cells. Source material: naive CD8+ T cells sorted from blood. Every receptor here comes from a man aged 25 to 40 in good health.

This chain joins TRBV6-5 and TRBJ2-2; perhaps TRBD2 as D (5 bases). In germline, CDR1 is MNHEY, CDR2 SVGAGI. This CDR3 has 15 residues. V shed 2 bases and J shed 1 base, with 8 bases lying between them. DNA of the CDR3: TGTGCCAGCAGTTACGAAGGAGGGAACACCGGGGAGCTGTTTTTT. Its protein product is CASSYEGGNTGELFF.

This chain joins TRBV5-1 and TRBJ1-3; D gene ambiguous. The CDR3 extends over 15 amino acids. CDR1 is SGHRS, CDR2 YFSETQ, per germline. With 4 bases removed from V and 4 bases from J, the gap between germline ends came to 15 bases. The CDR3 protein is CASSPTSLGGNTIYF. The DNA for the CDR3 is TGCGCCAGCAGCCCAACATCCCTGGGGGGAAACACCATATATTTT.

The genes are TRBV5-6 and TRBJ2-7, with D maybe TRBD1 (5 bases). CDR1 SGHDT and CDR2 YYEEEE come from the germline V gene. The CDR3 spans 14 residues. The V end lost 1 base, the J end lost 4 bases, and 12 bases lay between the germline ends. CDR3: CASSLTGLRYEQYF. The CDR3 nucleotides read TGTGCCAGCAGCTTGACAGGTCTGCGGTACGAGCAGTACTTC. The full variable domain, rest sourced from reference TRBV5-6 and TRBJ2-7, is DAGVTQSPTHLIKTRGQQVTLRCSPKSGHDTVSWYQQALGQGPQFIFQYYEEEERQRGNFPDRFSGHQFPNYSSELNVNALLLGDSALYLCASSLTGLRYEQYFGPGTRLTVT.

V and J are TRBV11-2 and TRBJ2-7; tentative D call: TRBD1 (5 bases). Trimming took 3 bases from V and 2 from J, leaving 11 bases between them. The CDR3 loop spans 14 amino acids. Germline V gene data show CDR1 as SGHAT and CDR2 as FQNNGV. CDR3 protein: CASSFGQGTYEQYF. CDR3 in DNA: TGTGCCAGCAGCTTTGGTCAGGGTACCTACGAGCAGTACTTC.

The rearrangement links TRBV7-8 to TRBJ2-7, with 7 bases identical to TRBD1. Germline V gene sequence: CDR1 SGHVS, CDR2 FQNEAQ. The junction had 9 bases not matched to a gene; V was cut back by 6 bases and J by 4 bases. The CDR3 totals 14 residues. Written as DNA, the CDR3 is TGTGCCAGCAGAAATGGAGCAGGGGGATACGAGCAGTACTTC. This codes for CASRNGAGGYEQYF.

This clone is a singleton in its sample. The chain uses TRBV27 and TRBJ2-3, with TRBD2 identical over 7 bases. The CDR3 sequence is 17 residues long. From germline, CDR1 is MNHEY and CDR2 SMNVEV (reference sequence). V gave up 1 base and J gave up 0 bases; unmatched junction bases: 7. Here the CDR3 reads CASSLYSSGTSTDTQYF. DNA of the CDR3: TGTGCCAGCAGTTTATACTCCAGCGGGACTAGCACAGATACGCAGTATTTT.

J is TRBJ2-1 and V is TRBV7-3; TRBD2 aligns across 10 bases. CDR1 is SGHTA and CDR2 is FQGTGA in the germline V gene. With V trimmed by 5 bases and J by 3 bases, 4 bases remained unmatched. The CDR3 runs to 15 residues. CDR3 nucleotide sequence: TGTGCCAGCAGCCCAATAGCGGGAGGCTACAATGAGCAGTTCTTC. As protein: CASSPIAGGYNEQFF.

This chain links TRBV7-8 with TRBJ2-1; TRBD2 matches at 11 bases. With V trimmed by 1 base and J by 5 bases, 4 bases remained unmatched. The germline V gene encodes CDR1 SGHVS and CDR2 FQNEAQ. The CDR3 is made up of 16 amino acids. The CDR3 loop reads CASSLVIAGGNNEQFF. CDR3 nucleotide sequence: TGTGCCAGCAGCTTAGTTATAGCGGGAGGGAACAATGAGCAGTTCTTC.

The chain is built from TRBV7-6 and TRBJ2-7; D perhaps matches TRBD1 (6 bases). CDR3 size: 15 residues. V shed 1 base and J shed 1 base, with 11 bases lying between them. Germline V gives CDR1 SGHVS, CDR2 FNYEAQ. CDR3 region: CASSLGAGQSYEQYF. CDR3 DNA: TGTGCCAGCAGCTTAGGGGCAGGACAGTCCTACGAGCAGTACTTC.

CDR3 DNA sequence: TGTGCCATCAGTGAGGGCTCGGGAGGCGGGGATGAGCAGTTCTTC. It yields the protein CAISEGSGGGDEQFF. The chain joins TRBV10-3 to TRBJ2-1; 7 bases are a match to TRBD2. CDR1 and CDR2 from the germline V gene are ENHRY and SYGVKD. CDR3 length: 15 residues. Trimming at V came to 2 bases and at J to 8 bases, leaving 9 bases not matched to a gene.

A word on this clone: The sample holds other DNA sequences that translate to the same CDR3. V gene TRBV29-1 combines with J gene TRBJ2-2; no clear D gene. CDR3 length: 13 residues. Germline-derived CDR1 and CDR2 are SQVTM and ANQGSEA. V gave up 4 bases and J gave up 5 bases, with 11 bases separating them. As DNA, the CDR3 is TGCAGCGTTGGGACGGCTAATACCGGGGAGCTGTTTTTT. Translating gives CSVGTANTGELFF.

V usage is TRBV7-8 and J usage is TRBJ2-1; D is unclear. Germline-derived CDR1 and CDR2 are SGHVS and FQNEAQ. Trimming pared 3 bases from V and 4 bases from J, leaving 19 bases between. CDR3 length equals 17 residues. The CDR3 nucleotides are TGTGCCAGCAGCTTCCTTCCTTTGGGCGAAAAATACAATGAGCAGTTCTTC. It yields the protein CASSFLPLGEKYNEQFF. The full variable domain, completed using reference TRBV7-8 and TRBJ2-1, is GAGVSQSPRYKVAKRGQDVALRCDPISGHVSLFWYQQALGQGPEFLTYFQNEAQLDKSGLPSDRFFAERPEGSVSTLKIQRTQQEDSAVYLCASSFLPLGEKYNEQFFGPGTRLTVL.

In the case of this clone: The junction shows a germline mismatch at one end, possibly a read error. J is TRBJ2-1 and V is TRBV7-7; the D gene is possibly TRBD2 (5 bases). CDR3 length: 17 amino acids. Germline CDR1 SSHAT, CDR2 FNYEAQ (reference sequence). The CDR3: CASSLDPGSSSYNEQFF. The CDR3 DNA reads as TGTGCTAGCAGCTTAGATCCGGGGTCTAGCTCCTACAATGAGCAGTTCTTC. The complete variable domain, with remaining parts taken from reference TRBV7-7 and TRBJ2-1, reads GAGVSQSPRYKVTKRGQDVTLRCDPISSHATLYWYQQALGQGPEFLTYFNYEAQPDKSGLPSDRFSAERPEGSISTLTIQRTEQRDSAMYRCASSLDPGSSSYNEQFFGPGTRLTVL.

The chain carries TRBV7-9 and TRBJ1-1; no clear D gene. Germline CDR1 reads SEHNR; CDR2 reads FQNEAQ (reference sequence). Trimming removed 0 bases from V and 4 bases from J, with 9 bases in between. This CDR3 is built from 14 residues. The CDR3 nucleotides read TGTGCCAGCAGCTTAGCCAGGCCCGGCACTGAAGCTTTCTTT. Protein sequence: CASSLARPGTEAFF.

J is TRBJ1-4 and V is TRBV9, with D unresolved. Looked up from germline, CDR1 is SGDLS and CDR2 is YYNGEE. The CDR3 is made up of 13 amino acids. The V end was cut by 2 bases, the J end by 13 bases, with 15 bases between. The CDR3 bases are TGTGCCAGCAGCGTTGTGCCGGGGATCGGACTGTTTTTT. This sequence encodes CASSVVPGIGLFF.

This chain links TRBV2 with TRBJ2-7; D remains ambiguous. V was cut by 7 bases and J by 5 bases, with 6 bases left in between. The CDR3 has 10 amino acids. The germline V gene encodes CDR1 SNHLY and CDR2 FYNNEI. CDR3: CASMGNEQYF. The CDR3 DNA reads as TGTGCCAGCATGGGGAACGAGCAGTACTTC.

The V and J genes are TRBV7-9 and TRBJ2-7; no firm D call. The CDR3 consists of 13 residues. CDR1 and CDR2 (germline): SEHNR, FQNEAQ (reference sequence). V lost 5 bases to trimming and J lost 3 bases, with 11 bases between them. This CDR3 is CASSAPLDYEQYF. CDR3 nucleotides: TGTGCCAGCAGCGCACCATTAGACTACGAGCAGTACTTC.

J is TRBJ2-1 and V is TRBV19; 12 bases fit TRBD2. The length of the CDR3 is 20 residues. V lost 1 base and J lost 0; bases outside the gene matches: 10. Germline CDR1 and CDR2: LNHDA and SQIVND (reference sequence). In DNA form, the CDR3 reads TGTGCCAGTAGTATAGGCCCACTAGCGGGAGGTAAATACTCCTACAATGAGCAGTTCTTC. Protein sequence: CASSIGPLAGGKYSYNEQFF.

The rearrangement uses TRBV7-9 and TRBJ1-5, with TRBD1 as a possible D gene (5 bases). Between the trimmed V and J ends, which lost 1 base and 0 bases, there was a span of 7 bases. CDR3 length: 15 amino acids. Germline V lookup: CDR1 SEHNR, CDR2 FQNEAQ (reference sequence). CDR3 bases: TGTGCCAGCAGCTTAGGGGGGGATAGCAATCAGCCCCAGCATTTT. As protein: CASSLGGDSNQPQHF. The full variable domain, with the rest looked up from reference TRBV7-9 and TRBJ1-5, is DTGVSQNPRHKITKRGQNVTFRCDPISEHNRLYWYRQTLGQGPEFLTYFQNEAQLEKSRLLSDRFSAERPKGSFSTLEIQRTEQGDSAMYLCASSLGGDSNQPQHFGDGTRLSIL.

The chain combines TRBV7-8 with TRBJ2-1; D not certain. The CDR3 covers 12 residues. V gave up 4 bases and J gave up 8 bases, with 9 bases separating them. Germline V gives CDR1 SGHVS, CDR2 FQNEAQ. CDR3 coding DNA: TGTGCCAGCAGCTATGAGGTGGATGAGCAGTTCTTC. Translating it yields CASSYEVDEQFF. The full variable domain, rest sourced from reference TRBV7-8 and TRBJ2-1, is GAGVSQSPRYKVAKRGQDVALRCDPISGHVSLFWYQQALGQGPEFLTYFQNEAQLDKSGLPSDRFFAERPEGSVSTLKIQRTQQEDSAVYLCASSYEVDEQFFGPGTRLTVL.